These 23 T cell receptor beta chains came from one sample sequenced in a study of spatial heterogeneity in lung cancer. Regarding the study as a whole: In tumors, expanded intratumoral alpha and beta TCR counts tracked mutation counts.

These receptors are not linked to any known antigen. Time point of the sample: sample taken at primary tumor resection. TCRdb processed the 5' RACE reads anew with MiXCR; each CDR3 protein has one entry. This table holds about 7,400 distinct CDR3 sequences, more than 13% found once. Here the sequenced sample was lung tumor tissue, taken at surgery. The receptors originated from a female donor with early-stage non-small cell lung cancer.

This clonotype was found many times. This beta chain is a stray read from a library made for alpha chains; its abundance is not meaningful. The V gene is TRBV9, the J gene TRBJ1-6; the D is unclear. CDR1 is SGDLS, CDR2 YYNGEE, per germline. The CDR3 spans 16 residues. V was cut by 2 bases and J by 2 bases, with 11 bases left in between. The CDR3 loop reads CASSVGPTAYNSPLHF. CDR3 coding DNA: TGTGCCAGCAGCGTCGGCCCAACCGCCTATAATTCACCCCTCCACTTT.

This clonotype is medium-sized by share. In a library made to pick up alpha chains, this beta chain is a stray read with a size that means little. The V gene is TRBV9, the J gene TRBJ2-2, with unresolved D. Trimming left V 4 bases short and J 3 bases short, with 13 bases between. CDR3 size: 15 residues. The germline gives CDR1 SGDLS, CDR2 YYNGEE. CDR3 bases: TGTGCCAGCAGCACCCAGCAGGCGGACACCGGGGAGCTGTTTTTT. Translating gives CASSTQQADTGELFF. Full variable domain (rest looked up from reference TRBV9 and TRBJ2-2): DSGVTQTPKHLITATGQRVTLRCSPRSGDLSVYWYQQSLDQGLQFLIQYYNGEERAKGNILERFSAQQFPDLHSELNLSSLELGDSALYFCASSTQQADTGELFFGEGSRLTVL.

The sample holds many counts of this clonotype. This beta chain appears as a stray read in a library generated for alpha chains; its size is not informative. The CDR3: CASKTGTKNSPLHF. The CDR3 region has the DNA TGTGCCAGCAAGACCGGGACCAAGAATTCACCCCTCCACTTT. V and J are TRBV5-5 and TRBJ1-6; D might be TRBD1 (5 bases). Trimming cost V 6 bases and J 7 bases, with 14 bases left between them. Germline assignment: CDR1 SGHKS and CDR2 YYEKEE (reference sequence). The CDR3 runs 14 residues.

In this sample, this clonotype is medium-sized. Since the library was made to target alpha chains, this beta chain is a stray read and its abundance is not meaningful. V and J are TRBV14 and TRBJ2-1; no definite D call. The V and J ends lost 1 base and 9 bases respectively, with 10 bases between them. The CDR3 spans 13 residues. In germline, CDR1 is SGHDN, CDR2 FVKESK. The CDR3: CASSQVRYGEQFF. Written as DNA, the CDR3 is TGTGCCAGCAGCCAAGTCCGATATGGTGAGCAGTTCTTC.

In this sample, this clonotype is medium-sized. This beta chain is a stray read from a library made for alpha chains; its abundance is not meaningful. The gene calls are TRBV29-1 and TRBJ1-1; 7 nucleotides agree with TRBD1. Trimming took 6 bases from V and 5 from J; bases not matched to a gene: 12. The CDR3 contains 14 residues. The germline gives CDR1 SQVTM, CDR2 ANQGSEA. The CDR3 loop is CSVRPYRGITEAFF. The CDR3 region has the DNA TGCAGCGTCCGCCCTTACAGGGGAATAACTGAAGCTTTCTTT.

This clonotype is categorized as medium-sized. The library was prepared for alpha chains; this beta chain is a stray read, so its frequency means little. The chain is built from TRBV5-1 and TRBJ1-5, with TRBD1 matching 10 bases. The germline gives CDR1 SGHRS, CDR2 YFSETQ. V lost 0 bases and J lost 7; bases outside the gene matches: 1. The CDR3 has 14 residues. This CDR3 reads CASSLGTGGQPQHF. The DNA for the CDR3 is TGCGCCAGCAGCTTGGGGACAGGGGGACAGCCCCAGCATTTT. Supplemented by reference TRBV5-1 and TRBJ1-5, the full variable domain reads KAGVTQTPRYLIKTRGQQVTLSCSPISGHRSVSWYQQTPGQGLQFLFEYFSETQRNKGNFPGRFSGRQFSNSRSEMNVSTLELGDSALYLCASSLGTGGQPQHFGDGTRLSIL.

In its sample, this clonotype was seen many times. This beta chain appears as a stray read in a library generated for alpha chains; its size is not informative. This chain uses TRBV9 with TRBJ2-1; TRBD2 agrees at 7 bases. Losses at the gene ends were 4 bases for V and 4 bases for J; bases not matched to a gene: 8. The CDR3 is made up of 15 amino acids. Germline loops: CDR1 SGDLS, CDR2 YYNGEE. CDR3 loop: CASSTDGGSYNEQFF. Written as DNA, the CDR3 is TGTGCCAGCAGCACAGACGGGGGGTCGTACAATGAGCAGTTCTTC.

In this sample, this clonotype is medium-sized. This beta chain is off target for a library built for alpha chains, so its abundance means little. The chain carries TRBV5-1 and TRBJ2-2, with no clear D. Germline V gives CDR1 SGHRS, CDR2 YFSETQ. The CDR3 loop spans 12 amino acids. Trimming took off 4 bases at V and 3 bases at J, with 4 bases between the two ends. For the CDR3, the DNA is TGCGCCAGCAGCCCCTACACCGGGGAGCTGTTTTTT. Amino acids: CASSPYTGELFF.

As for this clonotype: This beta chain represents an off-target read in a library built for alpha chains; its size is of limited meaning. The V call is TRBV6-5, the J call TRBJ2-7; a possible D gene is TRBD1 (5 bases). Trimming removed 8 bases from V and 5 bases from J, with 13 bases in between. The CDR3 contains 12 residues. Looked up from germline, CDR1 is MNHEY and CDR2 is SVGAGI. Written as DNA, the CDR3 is TGTGCCAGCCGTAGGGGCGTCGACGAGCAGTACTTC. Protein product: CASRRGVDEQYF.

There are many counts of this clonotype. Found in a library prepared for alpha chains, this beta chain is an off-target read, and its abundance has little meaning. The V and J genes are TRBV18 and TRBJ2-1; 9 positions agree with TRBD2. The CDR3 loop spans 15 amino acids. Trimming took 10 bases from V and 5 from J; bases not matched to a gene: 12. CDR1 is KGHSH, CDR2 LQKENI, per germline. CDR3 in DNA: TGTGCCACCAAGACTAGCGGTCGAAGGGACAATGAGCAGTTCTTC. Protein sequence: CATKTSGRRDNEQFF.

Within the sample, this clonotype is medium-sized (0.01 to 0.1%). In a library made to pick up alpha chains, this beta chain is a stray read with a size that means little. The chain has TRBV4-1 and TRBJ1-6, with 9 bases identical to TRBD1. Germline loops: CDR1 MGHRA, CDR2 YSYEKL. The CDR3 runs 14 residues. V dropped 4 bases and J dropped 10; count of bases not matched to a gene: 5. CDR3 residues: CASSRTGVGSPLHF. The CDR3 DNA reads TGCGCCAGCAGCCGGACAGGGGTCGGGTCACCCCTCCACTTT.

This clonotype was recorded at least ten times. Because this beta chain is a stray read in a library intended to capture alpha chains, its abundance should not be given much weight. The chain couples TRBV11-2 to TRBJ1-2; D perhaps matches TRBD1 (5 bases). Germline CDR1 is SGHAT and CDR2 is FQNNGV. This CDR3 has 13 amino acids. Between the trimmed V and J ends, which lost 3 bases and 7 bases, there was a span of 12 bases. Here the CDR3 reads CASSFQGIGGYTF. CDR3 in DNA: TGTGCCAGCAGCTTTCAGGGTATAGGTGGCTACACCTTC.

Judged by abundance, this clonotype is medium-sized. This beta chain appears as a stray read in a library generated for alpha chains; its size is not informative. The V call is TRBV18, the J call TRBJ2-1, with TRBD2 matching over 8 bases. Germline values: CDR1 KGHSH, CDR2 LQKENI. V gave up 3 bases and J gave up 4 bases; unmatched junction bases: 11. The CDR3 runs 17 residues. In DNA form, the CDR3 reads TGTGCCAGCTCACCCCGACCGTTCGGGGGGGGTTACAATGAGCAGTTCTTC. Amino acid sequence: CASSPRPFGGGYNEQFF.

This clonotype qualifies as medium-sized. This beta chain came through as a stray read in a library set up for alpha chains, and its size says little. CDR3 sequence reads: CASSLGGQGAREQYF. The CDR3 region has the DNA TGTGCCAGCAGCTTAGGGGGACAGGGGGCTCGCGAGCAGTACTTC. The V and J genes are TRBV7-2 and TRBJ2-7; TRBD1 matches at 12 bases. With V trimmed by 1 base and J by 6 bases, 4 bases remained unmatched. This CDR3 region has 15 residues. CDR1 and CDR2 from the germline V gene are SGHTA and FQGNSA.

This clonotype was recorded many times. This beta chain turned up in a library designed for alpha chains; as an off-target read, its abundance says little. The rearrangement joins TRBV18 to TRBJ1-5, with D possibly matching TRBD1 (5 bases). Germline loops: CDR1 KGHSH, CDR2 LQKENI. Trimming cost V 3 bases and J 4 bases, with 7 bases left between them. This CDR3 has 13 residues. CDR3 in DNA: TGTGCCAGCTCACCGGGGGTGAATCAGCCCCAGCATTTT. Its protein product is CASSPGVNQPQHF.

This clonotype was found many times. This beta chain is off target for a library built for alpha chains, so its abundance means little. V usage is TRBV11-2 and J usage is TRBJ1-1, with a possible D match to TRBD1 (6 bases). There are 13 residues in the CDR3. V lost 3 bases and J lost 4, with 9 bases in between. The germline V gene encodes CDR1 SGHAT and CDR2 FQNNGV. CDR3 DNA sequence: TGTGCCAGCAGCTTCAGGGGTGGCACTGAAGCTTTCTTT. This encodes CASSFRGGTEAFF. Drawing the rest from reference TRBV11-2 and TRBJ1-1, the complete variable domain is EAGVAQSPRYKIIEKRQSVAFWCNPISGHATLYWYQQILGQGPKLLIQFQNNGVVDDSQLPKDRFSAERLKGVDSTLKIQPAKLEDSAVYLCASSFRGGTEAFFGQGTRLTVV.

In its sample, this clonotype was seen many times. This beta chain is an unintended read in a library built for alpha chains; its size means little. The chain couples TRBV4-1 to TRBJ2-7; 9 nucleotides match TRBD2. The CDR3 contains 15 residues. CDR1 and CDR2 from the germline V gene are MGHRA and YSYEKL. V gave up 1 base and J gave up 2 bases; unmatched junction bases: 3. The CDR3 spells CASSQASGKTYEQYF. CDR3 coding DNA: TGCGCCAGCAGCCAAGCTAGCGGGAAAACCTACGAGCAGTACTTC.

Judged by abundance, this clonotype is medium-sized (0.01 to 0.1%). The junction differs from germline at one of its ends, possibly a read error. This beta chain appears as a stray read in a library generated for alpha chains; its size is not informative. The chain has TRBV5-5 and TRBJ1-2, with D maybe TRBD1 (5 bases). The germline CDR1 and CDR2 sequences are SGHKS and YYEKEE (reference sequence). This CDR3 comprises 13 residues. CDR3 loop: CASRGLLSYSYTF. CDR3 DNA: TGTGCCAGCAGGGGACTACTCTCCTATAGCTACACCTTC.

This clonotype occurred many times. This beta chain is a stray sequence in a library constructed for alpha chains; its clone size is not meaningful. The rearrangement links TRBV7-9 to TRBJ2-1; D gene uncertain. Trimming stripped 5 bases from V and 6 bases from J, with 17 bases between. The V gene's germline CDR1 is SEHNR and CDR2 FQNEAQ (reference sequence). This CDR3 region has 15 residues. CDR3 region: CASSARRFGPNEQFF. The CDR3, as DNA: TGTGCCAGCAGCGCCCGCCGGTTTGGGCCCAATGAGCAGTTCTTC.

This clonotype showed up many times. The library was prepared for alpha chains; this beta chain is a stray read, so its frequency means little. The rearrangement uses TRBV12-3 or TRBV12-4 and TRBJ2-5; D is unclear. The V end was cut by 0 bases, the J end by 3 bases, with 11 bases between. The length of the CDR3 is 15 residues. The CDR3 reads CASSLAAKGKETQYF. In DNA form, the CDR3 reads TGTGCCAGCAGTTTAGCGGCAAAGGGAAAAGAGACCCAGTACTTC.

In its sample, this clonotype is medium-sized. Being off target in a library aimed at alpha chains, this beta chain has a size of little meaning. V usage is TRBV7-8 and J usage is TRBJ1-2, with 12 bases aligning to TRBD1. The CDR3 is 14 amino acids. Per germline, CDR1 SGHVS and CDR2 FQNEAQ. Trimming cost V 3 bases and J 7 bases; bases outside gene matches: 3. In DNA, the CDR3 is TGTGCCAGCAGCTTGGGACAGGGGGCGATTGGCTACACCTTC. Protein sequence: CASSLGQGAIGYTF.

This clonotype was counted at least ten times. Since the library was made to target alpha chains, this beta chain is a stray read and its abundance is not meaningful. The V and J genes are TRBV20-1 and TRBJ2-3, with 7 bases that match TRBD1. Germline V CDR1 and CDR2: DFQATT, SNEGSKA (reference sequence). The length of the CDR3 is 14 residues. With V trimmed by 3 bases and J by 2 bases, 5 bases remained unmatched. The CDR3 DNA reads TGCAGTGCTAGCGACAGGGTGGTCACAGATACGCAGTATTTT. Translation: CSASDRVVTDTQYF.

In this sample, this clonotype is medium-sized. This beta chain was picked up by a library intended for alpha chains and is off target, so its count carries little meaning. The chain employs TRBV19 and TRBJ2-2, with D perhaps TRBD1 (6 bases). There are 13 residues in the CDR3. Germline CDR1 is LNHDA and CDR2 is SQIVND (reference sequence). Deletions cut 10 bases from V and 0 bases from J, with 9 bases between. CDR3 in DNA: TGTGCCACAAGACAGGCGAACACCGGGGAGCTGTTTTTT. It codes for CATRQANTGELFF.